The 5 T cell receptor beta chains below come from one sample, sequenced in a study of cytomegalovirus exposure and HLA in healthy donors. The PCR had 60 Vbeta and 13 Jbeta primers. Only in-frame clones appear in the TCRdb table, and some are missing; sequencing was by immunoSEQ multiplex PCR. Of some 180,000 clones detected, approximately 80% appear once; the ten largest clones hold about 1.8%. Sequenced input: PBMCs. These receptors originate from a woman between 18 and 29 years old in good health and CMV-seronegative.

By share, this clone counts as medium-sized. The J gene is TRBJ2-3, the V gene TRBV14; maybe TRBD2 (7 bases). The CDR3 is 16 residues long. Germline CDR1 reads SGHDN; CDR2 reads FVKESK. The V end lost 4 bases, the J end lost 2 bases, and 16 bases lay between the germline ends. CDR3 protein: CASSLVRGALTDTQYF. The CDR3 DNA follows: TGTGCCAGCAGCCTCGTCCGGGGGGCCCTCACAGATACGCAGTATTTT.

The chain is built from TRBV6-1 and TRBJ1-2; a weak D match, TRBD1 (6 bases). Trimming removed 7 bases at V and 4 bases at J, with 19 bases between. This CDR3 is 15 amino acids long. CDR1 and CDR2 from the germline V gene are MNHNS and SASEGT. The CDR3, as DNA: TGTGCCAGCACCCGCTCAGGGGACGGATCCTATGGCTACACCTTC. This codes for CASTRSGDGSYGYTF.

This clone has more than one count but fewer than ten. The chain joins TRBV21-1 to TRBJ2-7; TRBD1 reflects the table's D call only, with no check against the DNA. TRBV21-1 has pseudogene status. This CDR3 comprises 13 residues. The CDR3, as DNA: TGTGCCAGCAGTTCAACGGGGACACTGGAGCAGTACGTC. Translated: CASSSTGTLEQYV.

This clone was found a few times. The chain is built from TRBV6-1 and TRBJ1-6, with 8 positions matching TRBD1. Germline CDR1 reads MNHNS; CDR2 reads SASEGT. CDR3 length equals 14 residues. V lost 3 bases and J lost 9; bases outside the gene matches: 4. The CDR3 DNA reads as TGTGCCAGCAGTGACGGACAGGGCAGTTCACCCCTCCACTTT. Protein product: CASSDGQGSSPLHF.

The rearrangement links TRBV19 to TRBJ1-1, with no clear D. The CDR3 has 14 amino acids. Trimming cost V 3 bases and J 2 bases, with 10 bases left between them. Germline-derived CDR1 and CDR2 are LNHDA and SQIVND (reference sequence). CDR3 nucleotide sequence: TGTGCCAGTAGTATTTTAACTCGTAACACTGAAGCTTTCTTT. Protein product: CASSILTRNTEAFF.